This T cell receptor (beta chain) was sequenced during a study of T cells after yellow fever vaccination. In this sample, this clonotype turned up a few times. MiXCR was run by TCRdb on the 5' RACE reads, yielding one entry per CDR3 protein. This repertoire shows fewer than 90,000 distinct CDR3 sequences, more than 5.5% found once; its top ten account for roughly 35%. The germline V and J ends were trimmed by 2 bases and 5 bases, with 9 bases remaining between them. The CDR3 runs 13 residues. V usage is TRBV12-3 or TRBV12-4 and J usage is TRBJ2-5; D call uncertain. The clonotype was recovered from a man between 18 and 35 years old who received the YFV17D yellow fever vaccine. The material sequenced was CD8+ T cells sorted from PBMCs, taken 4 to 6 days after the first yellow fever vaccination. The DNA for the CDR3 is TGTGCCAGCAGTTTACAAGGCAGGGAGACCCAGTACTTC. This translates into CASSLQGRETQYF.